These 30 T cell receptor beta chains originate from one sample sequenced in a study of T-cell reconstitution after alpha-beta-depleted transplantation in children. For TCRbeta, the library was prepared with unique molecular identifiers. One entry per CDR3 protein results from TCRdb running MiXCR on the PCR reads. The sample includes 200,000 to 300,000 distinct CDR3 sequences, 24% of them seen just once. The material was PBMCs, mostly from graft donor cells, obtained 360 days after TCRalphabeta/CD19-depleted stem cell transplant. These receptors came from a female patient aged 2-9 years who had a stem cell transplant for congenital amegakaryocytic thrombocytopenia, so the T cells may come from the graft donor.

The V call is TRBV7-3, the J call TRBJ2-3, with D unclear. CDR1 and CDR2 from the germline V gene are SGHTA and FQGTGA. With 0 bases removed from V and 6 bases from J, the gap between germline ends came to 13 bases. The CDR3 is 15 residues long. The CDR3 DNA follows: TGTGCCAGCAGCTTAACGAAGGCTAGTCGCGATACGCAGTATTTT. This translates into CASSLTKASRDTQYF. The full variable domain, in which reference TRBV7-3 and TRBJ2-3 provide the parts outside the CDR3, is GAGVSQTPSNKVTEKGKYVELRCDPISGHTALYWYRQSLGQGPEFLIYFQGTGAADDSGLPNDRFFAVRPEGSVSTLKIQRTERGDSAVYLCASSLTKASRDTQYFGPGTRLTVL.

This clonotype was counted between two and nine times. The rearrangement joins TRBV15 to TRBJ1-2; a weak D match, TRBD1 (5 bases). CDR3 length: 13 amino acids. Trimming took off 3 bases at V and 7 bases at J, with 12 bases between the two ends. Per germline, CDR1 LNHNV and CDR2 YYDKDF (reference sequence). The CDR3: CATSRNGGTGYTF. The CDR3 DNA reads as TGTGCCACCAGCAGGAACGGGGGGACTGGCTACACCTTC.

The CDR3 sequence: CASSPRRQDISTDTQYF. As DNA, the CDR3 is TGTGCCAGCTCACCACGTCGGCAGGACATAAGCACAGATACGCAGTATTTT. The chain joins TRBV18 to TRBJ2-3; possibly TRBD1 for D (5 bases). The length of the CDR3 is 17 residues. V gave up 1 base and J gave up 0 bases, with 14 bases separating them. Germline V gene data show CDR1 as KGHSH and CDR2 as LQKENI.

In this sample, this clonotype turned up a few times. The chain employs TRBV5-6 and TRBJ2-1; D gene ambiguous. This CDR3 comprises 16 residues. V dropped 0 bases and J dropped 8 bases, with 18 bases sitting between them. CDR1 SGHDT and CDR2 YYEEEE come from the germline V gene. CDR3 residues: CASSLVGLVVMHEQFF. The DNA for the CDR3 is TGTGCCAGCAGCTTGGTAGGTCTAGTAGTCATGCATGAGCAGTTCTTC.

This chain uses TRBV6-2 or TRBV6-3 with TRBJ2-3; no reliable D call. CDR3 size: 15 residues. The germline V and J ends were trimmed by 0 bases and 5 bases, with 12 bases remaining between them. Germline lookup yields CDR1 MNHEY and CDR2 SVGEGT. CDR3 nucleotides: TGTGCCAGCAGTTACTCCTTCGATGCCGGAGATACGCAGTATTTT. Protein: CASSYSFDAGDTQYF.

The V and J genes are TRBV4-3 and TRBJ2-3, with D maybe TRBD2 (6 bases). Germline values: CDR1 LGHNA, CDR2 YSLEER. V was cut by 1 base and J by 4 bases, with 12 bases left in between. The CDR3 has 15 amino acids. CDR3 coding DNA: TGCGCCAGCAGCCAAGGGCCACTAGCCCCAGATACGCAGTATTTT. Translation: CASSQGPLAPDTQYF.

This clonotype has ten or more counts. The chain recombines TRBV18 with TRBJ2-5; 7 bases map to TRBD1. The CDR3 has 13 amino acids. Looked up from germline, CDR1 is KGHSH and CDR2 is LQKENI. V gave up 8 bases and J gave up 2 bases; unmatched junction bases: 5. The CDR3: CASSRGQQETQYF. In DNA form, the CDR3 reads TGTGCCAGCAGCAGGGGACAGCAAGAGACCCAGTACTTC.

This clonotype appeared a few times. This chain joins TRBV4-1 and TRBJ1-1; D unresolved. V lost 4 bases to trimming and J lost 0 bases, with 6 bases between them. Germline V lookup: CDR1 MGHRA, CDR2 YSYEKL. This CDR3 region has 13 residues. The CDR3 here is CASSPRVNTEAFF. The CDR3 bases are TGCGCCAGCAGCCCCCGGGTGAACACTGAAGCTTTCTTT.

V gene TRBV5-1 combines with J gene TRBJ1-1; tentative D call: TRBD1 (5 bases). Trimming left V 0 bases short and J 1 base short, with 7 bases between. The CDR3 loop spans 14 amino acids. Per germline, CDR1 SGHRS and CDR2 YFSETQ. The CDR3: CASSLDGGNTEAFF. CDR3 DNA: TGCGCCAGCAGCTTGGACGGGGGGAACACTGAAGCTTTCTTT.

DNA for the CDR3: TGTGCCAGCAGTTTATCGAGAAGAGGGACGGGGGTGAGGAATGAGCAGTTCTTC. It codes for CASSLSRRGTGVRNEQFF. V is TRBV27 and J is TRBJ2-1, with D perhaps matching TRBD2 (6 bases). V gave up 0 bases and J gave up 7 bases, with 22 bases separating them. The CDR3 extends over 18 amino acids. Per germline, CDR1 MNHEY and CDR2 SMNVEV (reference sequence).

The chain links TRBV11-2 to TRBJ2-5; D gene ambiguous. Germline CDR1 reads SGHAT; CDR2 reads FQNNGV. This CDR3 spans 14 amino acids. V was cut by 4 bases and J by 5 bases, with 14 bases left in between. The CDR3 nucleotides read TGTGCCAGCAGCTCGCGTGGGGTATGGGAGACCCAGTACTTC. Residues: CASSSRGVWETQYF.

The chain links TRBV25-1 to TRBJ1-1, with a tentative D call TRBD1 (5 bases). V gave up 4 bases and J gave up 0 bases, with 15 bases separating them. The CDR3 is 16 amino acids. The V gene's germline CDR1 is MGHDK and CDR2 SYGVNS. The CDR3 DNA is TGTGCCAGCAGTGCCGGAACCGGGACGGTGAACACTGAAGCTTTCTTT. This translates into CASSAGTGTVNTEAFF.

CDR3 region: CASSLSVERAFF. CDR3 sequence (DNA): TGTGCCAGCAGCTTATCGGTCGAAAGAGCTTTCTTT. V is TRBV7-9 and J is TRBJ1-1; D unresolved. Trimming removed 2 bases from V and 10 bases from J, with 11 bases in between. The CDR3 is 12 amino acids. The germline gives CDR1 SEHNR, CDR2 FQNEAQ (reference sequence).

The rearrangement links TRBV12-3 or TRBV12-4 to TRBJ2-1, with TRBD2 identical over 7 bases. The trim removed 4 bases at V and 0 bases at J, leaving 3 bases unmatched. The CDR3 loop spans 15 amino acids. CDR3 in amino acids: CASSYGTNSYNEQFF. The CDR3, as DNA: TGTGCCAGCAGTTATGGGACTAACTCCTACAATGAGCAGTTCTTC.

This clonotype was counted a few times. This chain joins TRBV7-9 and TRBJ1-1; weak D call: TRBD1 (6 bases). Trimming shortened V by 5 bases and J by 11 bases, and 15 bases separated the two germline ends. The CDR3 has 12 residues. CDR1 SEHNR and CDR2 FQNEAQ come from the germline V gene (reference sequence). The CDR3 reads CASSPGGAGAFF. In DNA, the CDR3 is TGTGCCAGCAGCCCCGGGGGGGCCGGGGCTTTCTTT.

This clonotype was recorded a few times. The V and J genes are TRBV21-1 and TRBJ2-5. TRBV21-1 is a pseudogene. The CDR3 is made up of 12 amino acids. The CDR3 region is CASSKSWETQYF. The CDR3 nucleotides are TGTGCCAGCAGCAAAAGTTGGGAGACCCAGTACTTC.

This clonotype was seen more than once but under ten times. V is TRBV20-1 and J is TRBJ2-3; 8 bases are a match to TRBD2. The CDR3 is 13 amino acids. Looked up from germline, CDR1 is DFQATT and CDR2 is SNEGSKA (reference sequence). The J segment lost 5 bases and the V segment lost 5 bases, leaving 6 bases of the junction unmatched. The CDR3 DNA follows: TGCAGTGCTGGACGGGGGGGCCAAGATACGCAGTATTTT. Its translation: CSAGRGGQDTQYF.

V usage is TRBV7-9 and J usage is TRBJ1-1; D remains unclear. Trimming shortened V by 1 base and J by 0 bases, and 12 bases separated the two germline ends. Germline V gene data show CDR1 as SEHNR and CDR2 as FQNEAQ (reference sequence). The CDR3 has 16 amino acids. CDR3 sequence: CASSLGEVGMNTEAFF. The DNA of the CDR3 is TGTGCCAGCAGCTTAGGAGAAGTGGGCATGAACACTGAAGCTTTCTTT.

The chain employs TRBV7-9 and TRBJ2-1, with TRBD2 identical over 7 bases. Germline CDR1 and CDR2: SEHNR and FQNEAQ (reference sequence). The CDR3 is 15 amino acids. V trimming: 6 bases; J trimming: 4 bases; junction bases outside the gene matches: 9. This chain's CDR3 is CASSAGLPEYNEQFF. The CDR3 region has the DNA TGTGCCAGCAGTGCGGGACTACCAGAATACAATGAGCAGTTCTTC.

The CDR3 sequence is CASSVGAGGHYEQYF. The CDR3, as DNA: TGTGCCAGCAGCGTAGGGGCGGGAGGTCACTACGAGCAGTACTTC. The rearrangement uses TRBV9 and TRBJ2-7, with 8 bases lining up with TRBD2. The J segment lost 3 bases and the V segment lost 0 bases, leaving 5 bases of the junction unmatched. CDR3 length: 15 residues. Looked up from germline, CDR1 is SGDLS and CDR2 is YYNGEE.

This chain joins TRBV5-1 and TRBJ2-5; TRBD2 matches at 14 bases. From germline, CDR1 is SGHRS and CDR2 YFSETQ. J gave up 4 bases and V 4 bases, and 9 bases lay outside the gene matches. This CDR3 has 17 residues. The chain's CDR3 is CASSPRTSGGLLETQYF. The CDR3 DNA sequence: TGCGCCAGCAGCCCTCGGACTAGCGGGGGGTTGTTAGAGACCCAGTACTTC.

This clonotype was observed a handful of times. The chain couples TRBV25-1 to TRBJ2-6; no clear D. CDR3 length: 16 residues. The V end was cut by 1 base, the J end by 0 bases, with 7 bases between. Looked up from germline, CDR1 is MGHDK and CDR2 is SYGVNS. CDR3 amino acids: CASSELLTSGANVLTF. CDR3 coding DNA: TGTGCCAGCAGTGAATTGTTGACCTCTGGGGCCAACGTCCTGACTTTC.

This clonotype occurred a few times. This rearrangement joins TRBV28 to TRBJ2-7; D is uncertain. CDR1 is MDHEN, CDR2 SYDVKM, per germline. CDR3 length equals 15 residues. V lost 6 bases and J 4 bases, leaving 19 bases between the germline ends. This chain's CDR3 is CASSSMGKRGYEQYF. CDR3 bases: TGTGCCAGCAGCAGTATGGGGAAGCGTGGGTACGAGCAGTACTTC. The entire variable domain, with the rest obtained from reference TRBV28 and TRBJ2-7, is as follows: DVKVTQSSRYLVKRTGEKVFLECVQDMDHENMFWYRQDPGLGLRLIYFSYDVKMKEKGDIPEGYSVSREKKERFSLILESASTNQTSMYLCASSSMGKRGYEQYFGPGTRLTVT.

The rearrangement uses TRBV6-1 and TRBJ1-2; the match to TRBD1 covers 7 bases. Per germline, CDR1 MNHNS and CDR2 SASEGT. J was trimmed by 8 bases and V by 2 bases; bases with no gene match: 5. The CDR3 totals 13 residues. CDR3 amino acids: CASSERQGGGYTF. DNA for the CDR3: TGTGCCAGCAGTGAAAGACAGGGTGGCGGCTACACCTTC.

This clonotype was detected many times. The rearrangement joins TRBV12-3 or TRBV12-4 to TRBJ2-5; 9 bases agree with TRBD1. V gave up 5 bases and J gave up 2 bases; unmatched junction bases: 9. CDR3 length: 16 amino acids. In DNA, the CDR3 is TGTGCCAGCAGTCGGGGACAGGGAGGAGAGCAAGAGACCCAGTACTTC. Protein sequence: CASSRGQGGEQETQYF.

This clonotype came up a few times. The rearrangement uses TRBV6-5 and TRBJ2-6; D is ambiguous. The germline gives CDR1 MNHEY, CDR2 SVGAGI. Trimming cost V 4 bases and J 3 bases, with 7 bases left between them. The CDR3 has 14 residues. In DNA form, the CDR3 reads TGTGCCAGCAGTTCCATCGTTGGGGCCAACGTCCTGACTTTC. This codes for CASSSIVGANVLTF.

This clonotype was counted only a few times. V and J are TRBV27 and TRBJ2-7; 14 bases are a match to TRBD2. This CDR3 comprises 15 residues. Germline-derived CDR1 and CDR2 are MNHEY and SMNVEV (reference sequence). Unmatched junction bases numbered 8, after V lost 4 bases and J lost 9 bases. The CDR3 sequence is CASSSGLAGVPGQYF. Here the CDR3 DNA reads TGTGCCAGCAGTTCGGGACTAGCGGGAGTCCCCGGGCAGTACTTC.

The gene calls are TRBV10-3 and TRBJ2-7, with D possibly being TRBD1 (6 bases). CDR3 length equals 12 residues. CDR1 is ENHRY and CDR2 is SYGVKD in the germline V gene. With 10 bases removed from V and 2 bases from J, the gap between germline ends came to 12 bases. The CDR3 is CATGQHTYEQYF. CDR3 sequence (DNA): TGTGCCACTGGACAGCACACCTACGAGCAGTACTTC.

At least ten counts were recorded for this clonotype. This chain links TRBV28 with TRBJ1-1; no definite D call. There are 15 residues in the CDR3. CDR1 is MDHEN, CDR2 SYDVKM, per germline. V was shortened by 6 bases and J by 1 base, with 15 bases between the two germline ends. DNA for the CDR3: TGTGCCAGCAGGGTGCTTGGCCAGGAGAACACTGAAGCTTTCTTT. It translates to CASRVLGQENTEAFF.

The chain employs TRBV9 and TRBJ2-7; either TRBD1 or TRBD2 may supply D (7 bases each). The V gene's germline CDR1 is SGDLS and CDR2 YYNGEE. Trimming took 2 bases from V and 1 from J, leaving 16 bases between them. CDR3 length equals 16 residues. CDR3 nucleotide sequence: TGTGCCAGCAGCGTGGGAGGGGGCGAAGGATCCTACGAGCAGTACTTC. Residues: CASSVGGGEGSYEQYF.